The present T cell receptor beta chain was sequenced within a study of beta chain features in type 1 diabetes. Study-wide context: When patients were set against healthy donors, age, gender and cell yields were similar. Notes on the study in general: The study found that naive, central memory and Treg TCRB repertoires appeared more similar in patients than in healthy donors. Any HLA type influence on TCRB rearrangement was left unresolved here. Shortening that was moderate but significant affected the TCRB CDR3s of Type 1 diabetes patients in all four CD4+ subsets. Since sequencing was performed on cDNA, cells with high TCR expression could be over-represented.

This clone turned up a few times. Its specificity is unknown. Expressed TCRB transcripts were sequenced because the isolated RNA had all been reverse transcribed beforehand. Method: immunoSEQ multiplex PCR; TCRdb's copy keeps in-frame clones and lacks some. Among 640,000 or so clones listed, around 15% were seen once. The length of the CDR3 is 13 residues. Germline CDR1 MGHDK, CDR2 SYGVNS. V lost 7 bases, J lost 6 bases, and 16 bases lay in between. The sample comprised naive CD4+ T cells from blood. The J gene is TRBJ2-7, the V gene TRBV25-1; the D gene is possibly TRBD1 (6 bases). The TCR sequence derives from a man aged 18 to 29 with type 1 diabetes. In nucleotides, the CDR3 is TGTGCCAGCACATACCCAAACAGGGCCGAGCAGTACTTC. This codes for CASTYPNRAEQYF.